Listed here is a single T cell receptor (beta chain). Its matching antigen is unknown. This specimen comes from a study of cytomegalovirus exposure and HLA in healthy donors. Study-wide findings and caveats: In a later analysis, HLA-C alleles had the fewest associated TCRs, DRB1 alleles the most. The HLA-A and HLA-B alleles of most subjects were reportedly predicted accurately from TCR beta sequences.

In the PCR, 60 Vbeta and 13 Jbeta primers were used. TCRdb keeps only in-frame clones here, not all; method: immunoSEQ multiplex PCR. The table has more than 90,000 clones, over 60% seen once; the top ten hold about 5.4%. This CDR3 has 12 amino acids. V was shortened by 6 bases and J by 2 bases, with 8 bases between the two germline ends. Looked up from germline, CDR1 is SGHAT and CDR2 is FQNNGV. The chain carries TRBV11-2 and TRBJ2-7; D uncertain. This TCR was recovered from a boy between 10 and 17 years old in good health and CMV-seropositive. The sample was PBMCs. CDR3 region: CASSSQTYEQYF. The CDR3 coding sequence is TGTGCCAGCAGTTCACAAACCTACGAGCAGTACTTC.